This TCR beta chain is from a study of blood T cell repertoires in COVID-19. Clinical histories supplied by participants themselves formed the basis of cohort assignment. Individuals in the exposed group had encountered a COVID-19 case within 2 weeks preceding study entry. Germline V gene sequence: CDR1 KGHDR, CDR2 SFDVKD. The CDR3 totals 14 residues. The V end was cut by 4 bases, the J end by 3 bases, with 9 bases between. Authors' methods: Nucleated cell counts were estimated from reference gene primer amplification. Assay: immunoSEQ multiplex PCR; the TCRdb copy retains only in-frame clones and omits some. V and J calls and clone size are copied from that table; D and trimming were computed from the DNA. The sample shows around 340,000 clones, 88% of them seen only once.

Sequencing was performed on PBMCs or T cells enriched from blood (not recorded which). This chain links TRBV24-1 with TRBJ2-1; D not certain. This receptor was identified in a woman aged 25 to 39 who had been exposed to COVID-19. CDR3 DNA sequence: TGTGCCACCAGTGAGGGCACTCTCTACAATGAGCAGTTCTTC. It is translated as CATSEGTLYNEQFF.